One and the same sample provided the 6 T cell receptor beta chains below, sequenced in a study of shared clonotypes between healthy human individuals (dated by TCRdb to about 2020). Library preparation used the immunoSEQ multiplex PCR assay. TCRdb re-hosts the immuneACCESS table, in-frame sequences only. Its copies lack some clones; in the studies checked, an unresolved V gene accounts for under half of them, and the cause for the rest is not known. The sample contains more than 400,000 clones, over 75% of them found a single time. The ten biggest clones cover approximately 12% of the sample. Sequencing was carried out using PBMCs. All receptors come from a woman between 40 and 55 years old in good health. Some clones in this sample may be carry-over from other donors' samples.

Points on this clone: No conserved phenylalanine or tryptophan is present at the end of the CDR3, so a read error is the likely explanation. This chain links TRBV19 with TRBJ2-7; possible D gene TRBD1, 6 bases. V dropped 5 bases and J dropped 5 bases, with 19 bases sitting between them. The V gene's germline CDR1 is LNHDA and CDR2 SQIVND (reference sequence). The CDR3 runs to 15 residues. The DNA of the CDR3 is TGTGCCAGTAGTTCTAACAGGGAGACTCCCCACGAGCAGTACTCC. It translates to CASSSNRETPHEQYS.

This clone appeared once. CDR3 DNA: TGTGCCAGCAGTGCGGGACCGAGCTATGGCTACACCTTC. This codes for CASSAGPSYGYTF. The chain links TRBV25-1 to TRBJ1-2; possible D gene TRBD1, 5 bases. V lost 4 bases to trimming and J lost 4 bases, with 10 bases between them. The germline V gene has CDR1 MGHDK and CDR2 SYGVNS. The CDR3 runs to 13 residues.

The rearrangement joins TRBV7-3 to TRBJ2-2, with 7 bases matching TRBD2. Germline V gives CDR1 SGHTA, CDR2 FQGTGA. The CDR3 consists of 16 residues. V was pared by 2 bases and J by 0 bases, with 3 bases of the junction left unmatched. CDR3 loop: CASSLAGATNTGELFF. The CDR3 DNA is TGTGCCAGCAGCTTAGCGGGAGCAACGAACACCGGGGAGCTGTTTTTT.

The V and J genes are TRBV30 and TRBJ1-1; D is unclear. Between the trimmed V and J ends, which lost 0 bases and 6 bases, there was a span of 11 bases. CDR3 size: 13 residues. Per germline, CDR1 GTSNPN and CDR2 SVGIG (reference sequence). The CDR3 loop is CAWSVVPGSEAFF. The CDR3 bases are TGTGCCTGGAGTGTAGTCCCCGGTTCTGAAGCTTTCTTT.

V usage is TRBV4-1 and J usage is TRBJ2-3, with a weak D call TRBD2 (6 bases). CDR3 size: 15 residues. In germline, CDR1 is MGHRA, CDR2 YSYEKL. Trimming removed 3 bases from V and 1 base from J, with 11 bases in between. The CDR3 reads CASSHEAGRTDTQYF. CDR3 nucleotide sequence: TGCGCCAGCAGCCACGAGGCGGGGCGCACAGATACGCAGTATTTT.

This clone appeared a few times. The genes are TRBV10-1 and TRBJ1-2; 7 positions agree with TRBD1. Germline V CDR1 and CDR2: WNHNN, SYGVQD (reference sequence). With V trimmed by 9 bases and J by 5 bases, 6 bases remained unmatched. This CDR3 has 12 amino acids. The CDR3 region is CARPGQKYGYTF. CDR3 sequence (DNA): TGCGCCAGACCGGGACAGAAGTATGGCTACACCTTC.